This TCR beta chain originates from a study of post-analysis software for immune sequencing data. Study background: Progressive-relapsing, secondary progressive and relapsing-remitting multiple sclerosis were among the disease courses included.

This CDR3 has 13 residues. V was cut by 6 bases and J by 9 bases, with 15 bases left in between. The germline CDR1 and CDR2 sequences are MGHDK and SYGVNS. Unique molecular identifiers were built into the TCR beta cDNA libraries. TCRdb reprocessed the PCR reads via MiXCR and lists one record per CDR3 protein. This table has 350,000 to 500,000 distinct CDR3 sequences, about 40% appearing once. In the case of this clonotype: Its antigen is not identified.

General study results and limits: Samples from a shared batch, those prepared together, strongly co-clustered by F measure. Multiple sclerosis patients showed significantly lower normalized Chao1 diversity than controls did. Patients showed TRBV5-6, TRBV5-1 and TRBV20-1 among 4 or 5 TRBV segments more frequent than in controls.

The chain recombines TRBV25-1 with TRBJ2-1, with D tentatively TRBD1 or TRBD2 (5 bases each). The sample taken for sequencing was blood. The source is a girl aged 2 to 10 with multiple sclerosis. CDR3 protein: CASSGTGPGEQFF. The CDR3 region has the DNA TGTGCCAGCAGCGGGACGGGACCCGGTGAGCAGTTCTTC.